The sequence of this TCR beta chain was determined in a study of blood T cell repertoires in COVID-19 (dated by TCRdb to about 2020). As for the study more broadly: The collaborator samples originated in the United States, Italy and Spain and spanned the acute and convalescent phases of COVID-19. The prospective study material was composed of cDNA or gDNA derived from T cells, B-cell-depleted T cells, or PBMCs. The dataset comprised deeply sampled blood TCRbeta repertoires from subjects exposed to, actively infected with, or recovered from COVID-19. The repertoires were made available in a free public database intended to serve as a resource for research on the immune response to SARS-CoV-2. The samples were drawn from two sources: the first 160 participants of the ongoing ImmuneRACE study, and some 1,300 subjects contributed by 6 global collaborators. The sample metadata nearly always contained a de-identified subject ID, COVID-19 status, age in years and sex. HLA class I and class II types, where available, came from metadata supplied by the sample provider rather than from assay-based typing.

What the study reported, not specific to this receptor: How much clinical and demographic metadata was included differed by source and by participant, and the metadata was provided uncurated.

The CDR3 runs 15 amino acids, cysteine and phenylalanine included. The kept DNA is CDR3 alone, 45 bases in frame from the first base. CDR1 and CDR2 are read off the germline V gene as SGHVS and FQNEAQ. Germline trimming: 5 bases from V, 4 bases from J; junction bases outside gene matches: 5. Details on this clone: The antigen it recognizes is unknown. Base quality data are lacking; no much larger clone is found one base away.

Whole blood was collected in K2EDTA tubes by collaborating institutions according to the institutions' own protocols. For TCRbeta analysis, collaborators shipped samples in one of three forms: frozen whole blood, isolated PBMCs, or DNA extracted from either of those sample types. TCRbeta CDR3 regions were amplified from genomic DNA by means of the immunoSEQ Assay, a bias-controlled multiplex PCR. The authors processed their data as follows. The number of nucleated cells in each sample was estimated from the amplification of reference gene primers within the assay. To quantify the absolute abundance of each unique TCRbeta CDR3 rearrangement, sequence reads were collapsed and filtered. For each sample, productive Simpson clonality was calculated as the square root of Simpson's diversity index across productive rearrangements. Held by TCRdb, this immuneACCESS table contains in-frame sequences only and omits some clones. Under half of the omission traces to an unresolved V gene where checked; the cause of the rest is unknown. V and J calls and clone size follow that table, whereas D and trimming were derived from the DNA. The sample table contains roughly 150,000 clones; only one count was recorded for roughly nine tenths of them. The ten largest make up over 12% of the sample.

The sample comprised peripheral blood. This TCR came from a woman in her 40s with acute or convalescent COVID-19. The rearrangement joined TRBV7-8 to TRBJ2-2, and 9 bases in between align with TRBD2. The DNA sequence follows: TGTGCCAGCAGCCTTAGCGGGAGAGTCACCGGGGAGCTGTTTTTT. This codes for CASSLSGRVTGELFF.